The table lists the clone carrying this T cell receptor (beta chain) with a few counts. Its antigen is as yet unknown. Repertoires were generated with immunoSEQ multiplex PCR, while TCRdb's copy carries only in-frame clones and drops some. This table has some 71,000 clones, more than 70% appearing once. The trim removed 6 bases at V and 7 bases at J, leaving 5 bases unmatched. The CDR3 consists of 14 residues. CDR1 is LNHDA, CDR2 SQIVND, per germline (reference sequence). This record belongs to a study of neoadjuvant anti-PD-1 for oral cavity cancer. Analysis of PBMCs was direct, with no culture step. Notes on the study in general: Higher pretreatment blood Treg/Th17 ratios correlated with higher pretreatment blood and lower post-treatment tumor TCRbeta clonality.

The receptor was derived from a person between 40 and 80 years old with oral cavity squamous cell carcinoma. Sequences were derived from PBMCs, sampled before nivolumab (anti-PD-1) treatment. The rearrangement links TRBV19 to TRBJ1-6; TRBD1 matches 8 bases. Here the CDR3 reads CASRQTGANSPLHF. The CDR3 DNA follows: TGTGCCAGTAGGCAGACAGGGGCAAATTCACCCCTCCACTTT.